The entry below gives a single T cell receptor beta chain sequence along with its context. This record belongs to a study of technical replicates of blood from a few donors. This CDR3 contains 15 residues. The V and J ends lost 3 bases and 3 bases respectively, with 13 bases between them. The germline CDR1 and CDR2 sequences are SGHTA and FQGTGA. Profiled with immunoSEQ multiplex PCR; TCRdb holds only in-frame clones, not every one. Of around 97,000 clones listed, 95% to 97% were seen once; the top ten hold about 0.36%. This chain connects TRBV7-3 to TRBJ2-3, with D possibly TRBD2 on 5 matching bases. Material: T cells isolated from PBMCs. The TCR sequence derives from a human donor in good health. The CDR3 region is CASSLVASGTDTQYF. For the CDR3, the DNA is TGTGCCAGCAGCTTGGTAGCGTCGGGGACAGATACGCAGTATTTT. The whole variable domain, remainder taken from reference TRBV7-3 and TRBJ2-3, is GAGVSQTPSNKVTEKGKYVELRCDPISGHTALYWYRQSLGQGPEFLIYFQGTGAADDSGLPNDRFFAVRPEGSVSTLKIQRTERGDSAVYLCASSLVASGTDTQYFGPGTRLTVL.